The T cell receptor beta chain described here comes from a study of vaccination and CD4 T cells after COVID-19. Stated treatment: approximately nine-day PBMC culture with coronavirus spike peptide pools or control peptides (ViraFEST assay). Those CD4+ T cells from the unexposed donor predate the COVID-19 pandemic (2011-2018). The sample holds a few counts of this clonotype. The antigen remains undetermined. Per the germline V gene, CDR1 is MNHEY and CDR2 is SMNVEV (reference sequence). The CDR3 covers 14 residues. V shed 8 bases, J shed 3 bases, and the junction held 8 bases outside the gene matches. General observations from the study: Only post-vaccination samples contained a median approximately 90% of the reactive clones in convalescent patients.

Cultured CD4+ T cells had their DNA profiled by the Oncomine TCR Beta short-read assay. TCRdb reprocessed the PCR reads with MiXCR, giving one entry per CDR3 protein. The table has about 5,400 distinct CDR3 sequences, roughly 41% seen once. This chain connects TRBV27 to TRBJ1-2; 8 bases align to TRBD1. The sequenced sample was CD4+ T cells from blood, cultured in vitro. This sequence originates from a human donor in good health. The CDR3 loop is CASSNWGQDYGYTF. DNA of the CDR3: TGTGCCAGCTCCAACTGGGGACAGGACTATGGCTACACCTTC.